Listed below are T cell receptor beta chains from one sample, sequenced in a study of blood T cell repertoires in COVID-19. Assay used: immunoSEQ multiplex PCR; TCRdb lists only in-frame clones, some missing. The data contain fewer than 80,000 clones, about nine tenths of them singletons. The sequencing sample was made of peripheral blood. The receptors stem from a human donor in a cohort sampled during active COVID-19. Both conserved end residues are part of each CDR3. A D gene is named only where the DNA matches it firmly. Size values are once, few and many counts, or a class for expanded clones, and some rows have none.

d_gene	v_gene	j_gene	abundance	CDR3nt	CDR3aa
TRBD2	TRBV7-8	TRBJ2-3	NA	TGTGCCAGCAGCTTTCTGCTAGCGGGAGGGGGGACAGATACGCAGTATTTT	CASSFLLAGGGTDTQYF
NA	TRBV6-1	TRBJ2-7	once	TGTGCCAGCAGTGAAGACACGGGACACTTCTCCTACGAGCAGTACTTC	CASSEDTGHFSYEQYF
NA	TRBV7-3	TRBJ2-1	NA	TGTGCCAGCAGCTTACCCCCGTTTGAGCAGTTCTTC	CASSLPPFEQFF
TRBD2	TRBV3-1/TRBV3-2	TRBJ2-1	NA	TGTGCCAGCAGCCAGCGGGCGGGGGGCCACAATGAGCAGTTCTTC	CASSQRAGGHNEQFF
TRBD1	TRBV2	TRBJ2-3	NA	TGTGCCAGCAGTGAACGTCCGGGACAGGGAGGAAGTACGCAGTATTTT	CASSERPGQGGSTQYF
TRBD2	TRBV7-2	TRBJ2-3	NA	TGTGCCAGCAGCTTAGGAGTAGCGGGAGGAGGGACAGATACGCAGTATTTT	CASSLGVAGGGTDTQYF
NA	TRBV14	TRBJ1-2	NA	TGTGCCAGCAGCCAAGTAACAAACTATGGCTACACCTTC	CASSQVTNYGYTF
TRBD1	TRBV2	TRBJ1-4	NA	TGTGCCAGCGGAACAGGGGGTACGGAAAAACTGTTTTTT	CASGTGGTEKLFF
NA	TRBV19	TRBJ2-3	NA	TGTGCCAGTACCGCTTTTGGACAATCCAGCACAGATACGCAGTATTTT	CASTAFGQSSTDTQYF
TRBD1	TRBV19	TRBJ1-6	few	TGTGCCAGTAGGAAGACAGGGTTGTATAATTCACCCCTCCACTTT	CASRKTGLYNSPLHF
TRBD2	TRBV7-7	TRBJ2-7	once	TGTGCCAGCAGCTTAGGGGTTAGCGGGAGGGCCGGGGAGCAGTACTTC	CASSLGVSGRAGEQYF
NA	TRBV11-2	TRBJ2-3	NA	TGTGCCAGCAGCTTAGATTGGACAGCTAGGGATACGCAGTATTTT	CASSLDWTARDTQYF